Below, 19 T cell receptor beta chains from the same sample are listed, as sequenced in a study of beta chain features in type 1 diabetes. Study-wide results and limits: People with Type 1 diabetes carried modestly yet significantly shorter TCRB CDR3s in all four CD4+ subsets.

Expressed TCRB transcripts were sequenced after all isolated RNA was converted to cDNA. The protocol was immunoSEQ multiplex PCR, while the TCRdb copy is restricted to in-frame clones and leaves out a portion. The sample includes a few hundred thousand clones, roughly 22% seen only once; the top ten take 0.028%. These receptors lack a known antigen. Sequencing used naive CD4+ T cells from blood. Receptor source: a middle-aged woman with type 1 diabetes.

The chain joins TRBV18 to TRBJ2-1; D is possibly TRBD2 (6 bases). Between the trimmed V and J ends, which lost 5 bases and 3 bases, there was a span of 17 bases. This CDR3 region has 16 residues. Germline loops: CDR1 KGHSH, CDR2 LQKENI. The CDR3 sequence is CASSISGTAVYNEQFF. CDR3 coding DNA: TGTGCCAGCTCAATTTCCGGGACTGCCGTCTACAATGAGCAGTTCTTC.

The gene calls are TRBV29-1 and TRBJ1-2; TRBD1 is a possible D gene (5 bases). The CDR3 loop spans 14 amino acids. Between the trimmed V and J ends, which lost 1 base and 4 bases, there was a span of 13 bases. Germline V gene lookup returns CDR1 SQVTM and CDR2 ANQGSEA. The CDR3: CSVEALTEVYGYTF. In DNA form, the CDR3 reads TGCAGCGTTGAAGCGTTGACAGAAGTCTATGGCTACACCTTC.

This clone was counted only a few times. The J gene is TRBJ2-2, the V gene TRBV10-3; weak D call: TRBD1 (5 bases). This CDR3 is built from 16 residues. Germline loops: CDR1 ENHRY, CDR2 SYGVKD. The ends were cut back, 3 bases at V and 1 base at J, with 12 bases in the middle. CDR3 DNA: TGTGCCATCAGTGAAGCTGGAACAGGGAACACCGGGGAGCTGTTTTTT. Amino acid sequence: CAISEAGTGNTGELFF.

The table lists this clone with a few counts. The CDR3 loop is CASTPRGNQETQYF. The CDR3 DNA sequence: TGTGCCAGCACGCCGAGAGGGAACCAAGAGACCCAGTACTTC. The rearrangement links TRBV5-4 to TRBJ2-5; possibly TRBD2 for D (5 bases). V was shortened by 6 bases and J by 0 bases, with 12 bases between the two germline ends. CDR1 is SGHNT, CDR2 YYREEE, per germline (reference sequence). The CDR3 is made up of 14 amino acids.

The chain carries TRBV9 and TRBJ2-5; D gene ambiguous. The germline V and J ends were trimmed by 4 bases and 1 base, with 8 bases remaining between them. This CDR3 has 13 residues. Germline CDR1 and CDR2: SGDLS and YYNGEE. This CDR3 reads CASSTYPQETQYF. Here the CDR3 DNA reads TGTGCCAGCAGCACCTACCCCCAAGAGACCCAGTACTTC.

This clone has only a few counts. J is TRBJ2-3 and V is TRBV5-4; possible D gene TRBD1, 5 bases. The germline V gene has CDR1 SGHNT and CDR2 YYREEE (reference sequence). CDR3 length: 14 residues. V gave up 0 bases and J gave up 3 bases, with 8 bases separating them. For the CDR3, the DNA is TGTGCCAGCAGCTTGGCAGGGCCGACAGATACGCAGTATTTT. Its protein product is CASSLAGPTDTQYF.

This clone was seen a few times. This specimen includes other DNA sequences encoding the same CDR3. The genes are TRBV7-2 and TRBJ2-7, with TRBD2 identical over 7 bases. Germline CDR1 SGHTA, CDR2 FQGNSA. The length of the CDR3 is 14 residues. V lost 4 bases, J lost 2 bases, and 5 bases stayed unmatched. CDR3 in amino acids: CASSSTGGTYEQYF. The CDR3 nucleotides are TGTGCCAGCAGCTCAACGGGGGGAACCTACGAGCAGTACTTC.

This clone was seen more than once but under ten times. The chain combines TRBV28 with TRBJ2-5; 7 nucleotides line up with TRBD1. In germline, CDR1 is MDHEN, CDR2 SYDVKM. Germline trimming cut 5 bases from V and 1 base from J; bases unmatched to any gene: 4. The CDR3 runs to 14 residues. This CDR3 is CASSLGTAQETQYF. In DNA, the CDR3 is TGTGCCAGCAGTCTCGGGACAGCCCAAGAGACCCAGTACTTC.

The chain combines TRBV9 with TRBJ2-5, with 14 bases matching TRBD2. From germline, CDR1 is SGDLS and CDR2 YYNGEE. V lost 4 bases, J lost 2 bases, and 4 bases stayed unmatched. The length of the CDR3 is 16 residues. The CDR3 DNA is TGTGCCAGCAGCCCCTGGACTAGCGGGGGGCAAGAGACCCAGTACTTC. The encoded protein is CASSPWTSGGQETQYF.

This clone was seen only a few times. V and J are TRBV15 and TRBJ1-1; D gene unclear. Germline values: CDR1 LNHNV, CDR2 YYDKDF (reference sequence). With 6 bases removed from V and 2 bases from J, the gap between germline ends came to 10 bases. The CDR3 has 13 amino acids. CDR3 DNA: TGTGCCACCAGGACGGCGGTCAACACTGAAGCTTTCTTT. It translates to CATRTAVNTEAFF.

The chain combines TRBV29-1 with TRBJ2-1, with TRBD2 matching 7 bases. Germline values: CDR1 SQVTM, CDR2 ANQGSEA. V gave up 6 bases and J gave up 7 bases; unmatched junction bases: 9. The CDR3 is 13 amino acids. CDR3 residues: CSVDDRSGNEQFF. CDR3 in DNA: TGCAGCGTCGACGACCGTAGCGGGAATGAGCAGTTCTTC.

V and J are TRBV7-6 and TRBJ2-2; 8 bases align to TRBD2. CDR1 and CDR2 (germline): SGHVS, FNYEAQ. V shed 4 bases and J 6 bases; nucleotides not matched to a gene: 10. This CDR3 region has 16 residues. The CDR3 sequence: CASSSAARGAAGELFF. Here the CDR3 DNA reads TGTGCCAGCAGCTCGGCCGCGCGGGGGGCCGCCGGGGAGCTGTTTTTT.

J is TRBJ2-1 and V is TRBV7-2, with a weak D call TRBD2 (6 bases). The CDR3 extends over 15 amino acids. Trimming took 1 base from V and 6 from J, leaving 13 bases between them. Germline lookup yields CDR1 SGHTA and CDR2 FQGNSA. CDR3 DNA: TGTGCCAGCAGCTTAGGAGGACTCGGGGGCAATGAGCAGTTCTTC. Protein: CASSLGGLGGNEQFF.

This chain joins TRBV20-1 and TRBJ1-1; TRBD1 is a possible D gene (5 bases). Germline assignment: CDR1 DFQATT and CDR2 SNEGSKA (reference sequence). V was trimmed by 6 bases and J by 8 bases, leaving 13 bases between them. CDR3 size: 11 residues. The DNA for the CDR3 is TGCAGTGCCCCTGCGGGACTCGAAGCTTTCTTT. Amino acid sequence: CSAPAGLEAFF.

Only a few counts were recorded for this clone. The V and J genes are TRBV6-4 and TRBJ1-1; D is undetermined. Germline V gene data show CDR1 as MRHNA and CDR2 as SNTAGT. Trimming shortened V by 6 bases and J by 6 bases, and 14 bases separated the two germline ends. The CDR3 covers 13 residues. The CDR3, as DNA: TGTGCCAGCAGAAACCCTAGGAGTTCTGAAGCTTTCTTT. This gives the protein CASRNPRSSEAFF.

There are a few counts of this clone. This chain uses TRBV9 with TRBJ1-2; the D is unclear. Germline V gene data show CDR1 as SGDLS and CDR2 as YYNGEE. CDR3 length equals 15 residues. V lost 2 bases and J lost 3, with 14 bases in between. The CDR3 protein is CASSVNDFDYYGYTF. CDR3 sequence (DNA): TGTGCCAGCAGCGTGAATGACTTCGACTACTATGGCTACACCTTC.

This clone was observed a handful of times. CDR3 DNA: TGCGCCAGCAGCCAACGCGGACGGGGCTATGGCTACACCTTC. Translation: CASSQRGRGYGYTF. J is TRBJ1-2 and V is TRBV4-1; no reliable D call. Deletions cut 2 bases from V and 4 bases from J, with 11 bases between. The germline V gene has CDR1 MGHRA and CDR2 YSYEKL. There are 14 residues in the CDR3.

The chain has TRBV14 and TRBJ1-5; no clear D. The germline V gene encodes CDR1 SGHDN and CDR2 FVKESK. Trimming removed 8 bases from V and 4 bases from J, with 12 bases in between. The length of the CDR3 is 13 residues. The CDR3 loop reads CASSSRENQPQHF. Here the CDR3 DNA reads TGTGCCAGCTCCTCGCGGGAAAATCAGCCCCAGCATTTT.

This chain joins TRBV5-1 and TRBJ1-2; D uncertain. Germline V gene lookup returns CDR1 SGHRS and CDR2 YFSETQ. Trimming shortened V by 4 bases and J by 3 bases, and 13 bases separated the two germline ends. There are 14 residues in the CDR3. CDR3 nucleotide sequence: TGCGCCAGCAGCGAAGGAGGCGGGTACTATGGCTACACCTTC. Its protein product is CASSEGGGYYGYTF.